This TCR beta chain is from a study of identical twins. Study findings and constraints: Twin-shared out-of-frame alpha sequences showed excess low generation probability.

Carrying unique molecular identifiers, the cDNA also gained a universal primer site through template switching. TCRdb re-analysed the 5' RACE reads in MiXCR, keeping a single row per CDR3 protein. Among 690,000 or so distinct CDR3 sequences listed, more than 6.5% were seen once. This CDR3 is 14 amino acids long. The V and J ends lost 5 bases and 6 bases, in that order; junction bases with no gene match: 7. CDR1 MNHEY and CDR2 SMNVEV come from the germline V gene (reference sequence). This clonotype came up a few times. The antigen is undetermined. The sample also formed part of further work on yellow fever vaccine responses in identical twins.

The sequence was collected from a woman aged 18 to 35 in good health. Sequenced sample: PBMCs. The rearrangement joins TRBV27 to TRBJ2-1; 7 bases are shared with TRBD1. The CDR3 region has the DNA TGTGCCAGCAGTAGAACCGGGACAGCCAATGAGCAGTTCTTC. This translates into CASSRTGTANEQFF.